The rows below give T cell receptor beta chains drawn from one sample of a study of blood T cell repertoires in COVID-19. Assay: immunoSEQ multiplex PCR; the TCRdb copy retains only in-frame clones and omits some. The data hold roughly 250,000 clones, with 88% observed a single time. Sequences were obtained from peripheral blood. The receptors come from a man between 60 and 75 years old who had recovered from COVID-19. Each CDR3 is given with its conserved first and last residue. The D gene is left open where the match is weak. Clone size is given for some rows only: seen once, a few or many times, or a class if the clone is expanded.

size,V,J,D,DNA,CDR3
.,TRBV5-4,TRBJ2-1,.,TGTGCCAGCGCCGAAGGGGGGGGAATATTCTACAATGAGCAGTTCTTC,CASAEGGGIFYNEQFF
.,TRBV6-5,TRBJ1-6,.,TGTGCCAGCAGTCTACTCGGTAATTCACCCCTCCACTTT,CASSLLGNSPLHF
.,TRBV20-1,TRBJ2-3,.,TGCAGTGCTAGTCTGATACTTTCAGATACGCAGTATTTT,CSASLILSDTQYF
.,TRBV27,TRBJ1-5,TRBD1,TGTGCCAGCAGTCCCCGGGACAGGGTCAATCAGCCCCAGCATTTT,CASSPRDRVNQPQHF
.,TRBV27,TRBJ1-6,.,TGTGCCAGCAGACTCCCGGGGGGCGGTTCACCCCTCCACTTT,CASRLPGGGSPLHF
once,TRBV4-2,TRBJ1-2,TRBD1,TGTGCCAGCAGCCAAGAGGGCAGGGGGGACTATGGCTACACCTTC,CASSQEGRGDYGYTF
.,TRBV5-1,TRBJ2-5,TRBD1,TGCGCCAGCAGCAAATCGACAGGGGCCGCATCGATACAAGAGACCCAGTACTTC,CASSKSTGAASIQETQYF
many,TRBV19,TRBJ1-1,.,TGTGCCAGTAGTATCCGAACAAACACTGAAGCTTTCTTT,CASSIRTNTEAFF
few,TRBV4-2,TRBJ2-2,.,TGTGCCAGCAGCCAAGAAGCTAGCAACACCGGGGAGCTGTTTTTT,CASSQEASNTGELFF
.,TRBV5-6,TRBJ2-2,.,TGTGCCAGCAGCCCCCTGTCGGCAGGGCGGAACACCGGGGAGCTGTTTTTT,CASSPLSAGRNTGELFF
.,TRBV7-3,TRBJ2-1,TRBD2,TGTGCCAGCAGCTTAAGATCCAGCGGGGGGCGCCGGGGCTCCTACAATGAGCAGTTCTTC,CASSLRSSGGRRGSYNEQFF
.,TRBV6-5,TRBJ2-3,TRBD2,TGTGCCAGCAGTTACGGGGCGGGGGGGCATGTAGATACGCAGTATTTT,CASSYGAGGHVDTQYF
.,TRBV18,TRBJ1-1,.,TGTGCCAGCTCACCACCGGGCACCGCCAGGGCACTGGGGACTGAAGCTTTCTTT,CASSPPGTARALGTEAFF
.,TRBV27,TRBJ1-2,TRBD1,TGTGCCAGCAGTTTAATAGACAGGGGACGTGTTAACTATGGCTACACCTTC,CASSLIDRGRVNYGYTF
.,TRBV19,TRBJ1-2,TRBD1,TGTGCCAGTAGATTCACAGGGGCAGGTGGCTACACCTTC,CASRFTGAGGYTF
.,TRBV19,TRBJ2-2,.,TGTGCCAGTAGTATAATAGGCGGGGTTAAAAACGGGGAGCTGTTTTTT,CASSIIGGVKNGELFF
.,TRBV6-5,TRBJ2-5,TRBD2,TGTGCCAGCAGTTCACACACTAGCGGGGTGGAGACCCAGTACTTC,CASSSHTSGVETQYF
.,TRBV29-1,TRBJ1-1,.,TGCAGCGCCGACAGTTACACTGAAGCTTTCTTT,CSADSYTEAFF
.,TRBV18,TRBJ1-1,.,TGTGCCAGCTCACCAGGACAGTCGAACACTGAAGCTTTCTTT,CASSPGQSNTEAFF
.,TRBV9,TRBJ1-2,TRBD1,TGTGCCAGCAGCGCCCGGACAGGGGGTAACTATGGCTACACCTTC,CASSARTGGNYGYTF
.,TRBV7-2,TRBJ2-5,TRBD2,TGTGCCAGCAGCCCCAAGCGGGGGGGCAGCGAAGAGACCCAGTACTTC,CASSPKRGGSEETQYF
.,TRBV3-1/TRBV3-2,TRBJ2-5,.,TGTGCCAGCAGCCAAATGGGTGCAGGAGAGACCCAGTACTTC,CASSQMGAGETQYF
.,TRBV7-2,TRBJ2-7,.,TGTGCCAGCAGCTTTCGGCGGGGAGGTGGCGAGCAGTACTTC,CASSFRRGGGEQYF
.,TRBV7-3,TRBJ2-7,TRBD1,TGTGCCAGCAGCTTGACCGGGACAGGGGGCTTTGAGCAGTACTTC,CASSLTGTGGFEQYF
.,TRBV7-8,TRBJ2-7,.,TGTGCCAGCACCCTTTCGACAGTGTTCTACGAGCAGTACTTC,CASTLSTVFYEQYF
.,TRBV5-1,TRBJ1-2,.,TGCGCCAGCAGCGTAACAGGCTTCAACTATGGCTACACCTTC,CASSVTGFNYGYTF
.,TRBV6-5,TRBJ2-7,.,TGTGCCAGCAGTTATACCGGACTCTCCTACGAGCAGTACTTC,CASSYTGLSYEQYF
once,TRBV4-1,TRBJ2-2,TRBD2,TGCGCCAGCAGCCAAGATAAGCGGGGGGCGAACACCGGGGAGCTGTTTTTT,CASSQDKRGANTGELFF
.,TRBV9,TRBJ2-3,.,TGTGCCAGCAGCCCCACTAGCCCGAACGTCCTCACAGATACGCAGTATTTT,CASSPTSPNVLTDTQYF
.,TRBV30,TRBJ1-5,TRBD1,TGTGCCTGGCAGGGGGCTGGCAATCAGCCCCAGCATTTT,CAWQGAGNQPQHF
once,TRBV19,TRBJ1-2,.,TGTGCCAGTAGCCCCGGGGTGGGAGGCTACACCTTC,CASSPGVGGYTF
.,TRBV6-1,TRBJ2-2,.,TGTGCCAGCAGTGACAGGATTAATACCGGGGAGCTGTTTTTT,CASSDRINTGELFF